A single sample is the source of the 19 T cell receptor beta chains below, sequenced in a study of blood T cells in healthy people across ages. Next came a second PCR, run for roughly 7 to 12 cycles, which used a sample-barcoded 5' primer along with a J-beta primer mix. TCRdb reprocessed the 5' RACE reads with MiXCR, giving one entry per CDR3 protein. The data hold 800,000 or so distinct CDR3 sequences, with roughly 60% observed a single time. Sequencing was done on a sample of blood. These receptor sequences come from a man younger than 40 in good health.

This clonotype was counted a single time. The chain recombines TRBV5-5 with TRBJ2-1; D is perhaps TRBD1 (5 bases). The CDR3 is made up of 16 amino acids. Germline V gives CDR1 SGHKS, CDR2 YYEKEE (reference sequence). Between the trimmed V and J ends, which lost 1 base and 3 bases, there was a span of 14 bases. The CDR3 DNA reads TGTGCCAGCAGCTTGCTTGGGGCAGGAAGCTACAATGAGCAGTTCTTC. It is translated as CASSLLGAGSYNEQFF. The full variable domain, its missing parts supplied by reference TRBV5-5 and TRBJ2-1, is DAGVTQSPTHLIKTRGQQVTLRCSPISGHKSVSWYQQVLGQGPQFIFQYYEKEERGRGNFPDRFSARQFPNYSSELNVNALLLGDSALYLCASSLLGAGSYNEQFFGPGTRLTVL.

Comment on this clonotype: Relative to the germline gene, one junction end is altered; a read error may explain this. The chain uses TRBV7-2 and TRBJ1-5, with D possibly matching TRBD1 (5 bases). Germline V CDR1 and CDR2: SGHTA, FQGNSA. The CDR3 loop spans 16 amino acids. The CDR3 protein is CACSLGAGPGGQPQHF. CDR3 DNA sequence: TGTGCCTGCAGCTTAGGAGCGGGACCGGGGGGTCAGCCCCAGCATTTT.

The gene calls are TRBV19 and TRBJ2-3; TRBD2 aligns across 7 bases. V dropped 5 bases and J dropped 1; count of bases not matched to a gene: 15. The CDR3 is made up of 18 amino acids. CDR1 LNHDA and CDR2 SQIVND come from the germline V gene (reference sequence). This CDR3 is CASSGFRASGGRTDTQYF. CDR3 DNA: TGTGCCAGTAGTGGTTTCCGGGCCTCGGGGGGTCGCACAGATACGCAGTATTTT.

This clonotype was observed a handful of times. The J gene is TRBJ2-5, the V gene TRBV10-3; a possible D gene is TRBD1 (5 bases). The V and J ends lost 7 bases and 2 bases respectively, with 14 bases between them. The germline CDR1 and CDR2 sequences are ENHRY and SYGVKD. The CDR3 sequence is 14 residues long. The CDR3 nucleotides are TGTGCCATCAAGCTCGACAGAGCGCAAGAGACCCAGTACTTC. Amino acids: CAIKLDRAQETQYF.

The chain's CDR3 is CASRHIRDREYEQYF. Here the CDR3 DNA reads TGTGCCAGCAGACATATCCGGGACAGGGAGTACGAGCAGTACTTC. J is TRBJ2-7 and V is TRBV7-2; TRBD1 matches at 9 bases. The CDR3 totals 15 residues. After removal of 6 bases from V and 4 bases from J, the junction contained 10 bases not matched to a gene. Germline CDR1 is SGHTA and CDR2 is FQGNSA.

This clonotype turned up a few times. The chain is built from TRBV6-5 and TRBJ1-5; a possible D gene is TRBD1 (5 bases). CDR3 length: 15 residues. Trimming took off 6 bases at V and 5 bases at J, with 17 bases between the two ends. CDR1 and CDR2 from the germline V gene are MNHEY and SVGAGI. CDR3 bases: TGTGCCAGCAGCCCCGACAGCCGGGGCGATCAGCCCCAGCATTTT. Translation: CASSPDSRGDQPQHF.

The chain employs TRBV2 and TRBJ1-2; D gene ambiguous. Germline lookup yields CDR1 SNHLY and CDR2 FYNNEI. The CDR3 has 12 residues. V lost 1 base to trimming and J lost 9 bases, with 9 bases between them. In DNA, the CDR3 is TGTGCCAGCAGTGAAGGGTCAAGTCGCTACACCTTC. This sequence encodes CASSEGSSRYTF. The full variable domain, its missing parts supplied by reference TRBV2 and TRBJ1-2, is EPEVTQTPSHQVTQMGQEVILRCVPISNHLYFYWYRQILGQKVEFLVSFYNNEISEKSEIFDDQFSVERPDGSNFTLKIRSTKLEDSAMYFCASSEGSSRYTFGSGTRLTVV.

The V and J genes are TRBV20-1 and TRBJ1-2, with TRBD1 identical over 7 bases. The CDR3 length is 12 residues. After removal of 3 bases from V and 6 bases from J, the junction contained 4 bases not matched to a gene. The germline V gene encodes CDR1 DFQATT and CDR2 SNEGSKA (reference sequence). The CDR3 DNA reads TGCAGTGCTAGTCCTGACAGGGATGGCTACACCTTC. Encoded protein: CSASPDRDGYTF.

The rearrangement uses TRBV4-2 and TRBJ1-2; D is unresolved. This CDR3 contains 15 residues. Trimming removed 0 bases from V and 6 bases from J, with 14 bases in between. Germline V gene lookup returns CDR1 LGHNA and CDR2 YNFKEQ. Here the CDR3 DNA reads TGTGCCAGCAGCCAAGATTCCCGGGTACGGGATGGCTACACCTTC. Its translation is CASSQDSRVRDGYTF.

The chain joins TRBV29-1 to TRBJ1-1, with D perhaps matching TRBD1 (5 bases). This CDR3 spans 13 amino acids. The ends were cut back, 2 bases at V and 2 bases at J, with 9 bases in the middle. Germline assignment: CDR1 SQVTM and CDR2 ANQGSEA. The CDR3: CSVEPGGNTEAFF. DNA for the CDR3: TGCAGCGTTGAACCCGGGGGAAACACTGAAGCTTTCTTT. Drawing the rest from reference TRBV29-1 and TRBJ1-1, the complete variable domain is SAVISQKPSRDICQRGTSLTIQCQVDSQVTMMFWYRQQPGQSLTLIATANQGSEATYESGFVIDKFPISRPNLTFSTLTVSNMSPEDSSIYLCSVEPGGNTEAFFGQGTRLTVV.

This clonotype has only a few counts. V is TRBV29-1 and J is TRBJ2-5, with a possible D match to TRBD1 (5 bases). The CDR3 is 15 residues long. Deletions cut 3 bases from V and 2 bases from J, with 16 bases between. Germline V gives CDR1 SQVTM, CDR2 ANQGSEA. The DNA of the CDR3 is TGCAGCGTTGATAAGGGGCGTTCAACGCAAGAGACCCAGTACTTC. It translates to CSVDKGRSTQETQYF.

This chain links TRBV30 with TRBJ2-4; D gene uncertain. Trimming took 2 bases from V and 11 from J, leaving 13 bases between them. Per germline, CDR1 GTSNPN and CDR2 SVGIG (reference sequence). CDR3 size: 12 residues. The chain's CDR3 is CAWSPRIGLQYF. The CDR3 DNA sequence: TGTGCCTGGAGTCCCCGGATAGGGCTTCAGTACTTC.

This sequence joins TRBV12-3 or TRBV12-4 and TRBJ2-3; a weak D match, TRBD2 (7 bases). The V gene lost 6 bases and the J gene lost 3 bases, with 16 bases spanning the gap. The CDR3 has 15 amino acids. The CDR3 loop reads CASSPPRGATDTQYF. The CDR3, as DNA: TGTGCCAGCAGCCCACCCCGGGGGGCGACAGATACGCAGTATTTT.

The chain couples TRBV12-3 or TRBV12-4 to TRBJ2-3; D remains unclear. The germline V and J ends were trimmed by 4 bases and 4 bases, with 9 bases remaining between them. CDR3 length: 13 amino acids. In DNA, the CDR3 is TGTGCCAGCAGTTATTGGGGTCCAGATACGCAGTATTTT. Translated, it gives CASSYWGPDTQYF.

This chain connects TRBV25-1 to TRBJ1-1; tentative D call: TRBD1 (6 bases). Germline loops: CDR1 MGHDK, CDR2 SYGVNS. CDR3 size: 11 residues. The V and J ends lost 6 bases and 5 bases respectively, with 7 bases between them. The CDR3, as DNA: TGTGCCAGCAGACAGGGTACTGAAGCTTTCTTT. Protein product: CASRQGTEAFF.

As for this clonotype: Compared with germline, one end of the junction differs, possibly owing to a read error. The chain employs TRBV6-2 or TRBV6-3 and TRBJ2-7, with D perhaps matching TRBD1 (5 bases). Looked up from germline, CDR1 is MNHEY and CDR2 is SVGEGT. The CDR3 length is 15 residues. The CDR3 reads CASSDSRDRPDEQYF. The CDR3 DNA follows: TGTGCCAGCAGTGACTCCCGAGACAGACCCGACGAGCAGTACTTC.

This chain connects TRBV20-1 to TRBJ2-7, with D unclear. CDR1 DFQATT and CDR2 SNEGSKA come from the germline V gene (reference sequence). Deletions cut 0 bases from V and 3 bases from J, with 9 bases between. The CDR3 extends over 13 amino acids. The CDR3 protein is CSARDRTVYEQYF. The CDR3 bases are TGCAGTGCTAGAGATCGAACGGTCTACGAGCAGTACTTC.

This clonotype was recorded a few times. The chain is built from TRBV6-6 and TRBJ2-2; maybe TRBD2 (6 bases). V dropped 5 bases and J dropped 5 bases, with 12 bases sitting between them. The CDR3 extends over 14 amino acids. CDR1 is MNHNY and CDR2 is SVGAGI in the germline V gene (reference sequence). CDR3 in DNA: TGTGCCAGCAGTCGGGACTCAACTACCGGGGAGCTGTTTTTT. Its protein product is CASSRDSTTGELFF.

The CDR3 coding sequence is TGTGCCAGCAGCTTAGGCGGAGCGCAGGGGGCCAACGTCCTGACTTTC. Protein: CASSLGGAQGANVLTF. The chain is built from TRBV13 and TRBJ2-6, with unresolved D. This CDR3 spans 16 amino acids. Trimming cost V 0 bases and J 4 bases, with 10 bases left between them. Per the germline V gene, CDR1 is PRHDT and CDR2 is FYEKMQ (reference sequence).